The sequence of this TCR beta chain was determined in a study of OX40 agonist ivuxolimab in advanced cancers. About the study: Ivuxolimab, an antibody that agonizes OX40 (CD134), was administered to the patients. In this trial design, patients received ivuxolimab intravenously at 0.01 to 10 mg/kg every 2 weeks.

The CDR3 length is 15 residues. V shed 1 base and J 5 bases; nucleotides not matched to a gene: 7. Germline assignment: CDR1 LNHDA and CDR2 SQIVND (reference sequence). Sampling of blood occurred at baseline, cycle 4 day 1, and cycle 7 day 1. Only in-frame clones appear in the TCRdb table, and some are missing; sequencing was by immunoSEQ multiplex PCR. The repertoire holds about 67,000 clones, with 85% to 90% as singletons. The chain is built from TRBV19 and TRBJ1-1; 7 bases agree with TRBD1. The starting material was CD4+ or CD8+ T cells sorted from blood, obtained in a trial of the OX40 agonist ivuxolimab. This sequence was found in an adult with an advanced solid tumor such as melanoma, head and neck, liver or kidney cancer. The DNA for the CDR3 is TGTGCCAGTAGTATAGCGTCAGGGGGGAGTACTGAAGCTTTCTTT. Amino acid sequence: CASSIASGGSTEAFF.